This T cell receptor (beta chain) is from a study of patients and donors after allogeneic stem cell transplantation. TCRdb reprocessed the RT-PCR reads via MiXCR and lists one record per CDR3 protein. Here the sample spans about 230,000 distinct CDR3 sequences, 13% to 15% being singletons. This clonotype was observed a handful of times. V dropped 1 base and J dropped 7; count of bases not matched to a gene: 7. The CDR3 contains 16 residues. From germline, CDR1 is SGHVS and CDR2 FQNEAQ. Source material: blood, either unsorted or a sorted T cell fraction (not recorded which). This receptor was obtained from a human donor who was either an allogeneic HSCT recipient or a stem cell or donor lymphocyte infusion donor (not recorded which). It is not recorded whose cells these are; they may come from a transplant donor. The rearrangement uses TRBV7-8 and TRBJ2-3; 11 bases fit TRBD2. The CDR3 nucleotides read TGTGCCAGCAGCTTAGGCCTAGCGGGGGGTCCATATACGCAGTATTTT. As protein: CASSLGLAGGPYTQYF.